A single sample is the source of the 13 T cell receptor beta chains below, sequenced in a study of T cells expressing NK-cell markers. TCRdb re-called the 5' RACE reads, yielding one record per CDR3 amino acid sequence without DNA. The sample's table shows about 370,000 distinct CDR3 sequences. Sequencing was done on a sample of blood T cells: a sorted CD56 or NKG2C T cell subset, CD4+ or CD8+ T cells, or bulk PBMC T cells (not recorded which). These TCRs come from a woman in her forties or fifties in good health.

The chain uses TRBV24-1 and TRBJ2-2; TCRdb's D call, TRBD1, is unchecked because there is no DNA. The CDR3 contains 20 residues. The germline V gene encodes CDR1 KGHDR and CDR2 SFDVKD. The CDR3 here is CATSDPPGGGRRSNTGELFF.

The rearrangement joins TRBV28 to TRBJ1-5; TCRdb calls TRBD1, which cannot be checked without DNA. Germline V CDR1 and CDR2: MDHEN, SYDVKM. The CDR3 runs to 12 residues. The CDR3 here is CASLSSNQPQHF.

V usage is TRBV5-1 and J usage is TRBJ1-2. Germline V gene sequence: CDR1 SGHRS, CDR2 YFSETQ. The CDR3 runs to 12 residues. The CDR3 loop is CASSLEAFSYTF.

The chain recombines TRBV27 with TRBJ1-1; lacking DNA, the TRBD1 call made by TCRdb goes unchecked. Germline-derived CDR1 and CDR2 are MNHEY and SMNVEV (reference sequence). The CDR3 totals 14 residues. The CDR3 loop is CASSPGTRNTEAFF.

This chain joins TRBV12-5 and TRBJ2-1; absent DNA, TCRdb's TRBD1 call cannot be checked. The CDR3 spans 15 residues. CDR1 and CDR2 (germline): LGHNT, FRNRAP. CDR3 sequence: CASGYGQGALDEQFF.

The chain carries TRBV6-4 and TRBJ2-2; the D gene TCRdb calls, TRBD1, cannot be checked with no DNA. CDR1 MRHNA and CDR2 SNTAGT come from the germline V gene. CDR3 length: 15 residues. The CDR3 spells CASSELPGVIGELFF.

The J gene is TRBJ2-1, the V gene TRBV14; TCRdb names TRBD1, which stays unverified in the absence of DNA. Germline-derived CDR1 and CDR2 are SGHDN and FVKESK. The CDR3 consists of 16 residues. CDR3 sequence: CASSTKGQGAWNEQFF.

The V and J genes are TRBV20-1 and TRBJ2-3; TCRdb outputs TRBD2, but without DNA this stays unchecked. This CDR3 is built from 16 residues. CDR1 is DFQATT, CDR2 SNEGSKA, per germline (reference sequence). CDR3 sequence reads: CSARAPVGGRADTQYF.

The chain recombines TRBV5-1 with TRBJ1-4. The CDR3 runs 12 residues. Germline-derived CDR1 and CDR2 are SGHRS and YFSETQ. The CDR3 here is CASSLLDEKLFF.

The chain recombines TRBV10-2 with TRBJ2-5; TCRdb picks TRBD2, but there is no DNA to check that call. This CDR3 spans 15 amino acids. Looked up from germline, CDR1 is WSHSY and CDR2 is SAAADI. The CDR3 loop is CASIRQGPIQETQYF.

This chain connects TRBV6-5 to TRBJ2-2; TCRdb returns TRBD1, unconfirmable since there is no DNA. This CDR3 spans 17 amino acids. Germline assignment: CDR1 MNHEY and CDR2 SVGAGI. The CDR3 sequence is CASSYGTGGEATGELFF.

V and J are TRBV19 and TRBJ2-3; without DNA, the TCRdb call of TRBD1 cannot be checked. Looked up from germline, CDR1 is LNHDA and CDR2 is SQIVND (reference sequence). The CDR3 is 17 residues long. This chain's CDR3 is CASSPPSRDRGTDTQYF.

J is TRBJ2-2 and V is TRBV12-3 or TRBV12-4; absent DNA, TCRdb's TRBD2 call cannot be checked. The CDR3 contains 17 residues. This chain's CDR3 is CASRLGLAGGHTGELFF.